This T cell receptor beta chain came from a study of response to subunit inactivated influenza vaccine. General study points: There was a suggestion from the authors that each seasonal influenza vaccination recruits few new T cells.

Note on this clonotype: Its antigen is not identified.

TCRdb ran MiXCR on the RT-PCR reads and lists one entry per CDR3 protein. The table shows hundreds of thousands of distinct CDR3 sequences, with 15% to 19% occurring only once. The sequence was obtained from a man aged 50 to 59 who received an inactivated influenza vaccine. The source was PBMCs from blood, collected 11 to 12 days after vaccination.

The CDR3: CSVAGGSYEQFF. In DNA, the CDR3 is TGCAGCGTTGCCGGCGGGAGTTATGAGCAGTTCTTC. This chain connects TRBV29-1 to TRBJ2-1, with 7 bases matching TRBD2. The junction had 5 bases not matched to a gene; V was cut back by 4 bases and J by 8 bases. Per germline, CDR1 SQVTM and CDR2 ANQGSEA. This CDR3 has 12 residues.